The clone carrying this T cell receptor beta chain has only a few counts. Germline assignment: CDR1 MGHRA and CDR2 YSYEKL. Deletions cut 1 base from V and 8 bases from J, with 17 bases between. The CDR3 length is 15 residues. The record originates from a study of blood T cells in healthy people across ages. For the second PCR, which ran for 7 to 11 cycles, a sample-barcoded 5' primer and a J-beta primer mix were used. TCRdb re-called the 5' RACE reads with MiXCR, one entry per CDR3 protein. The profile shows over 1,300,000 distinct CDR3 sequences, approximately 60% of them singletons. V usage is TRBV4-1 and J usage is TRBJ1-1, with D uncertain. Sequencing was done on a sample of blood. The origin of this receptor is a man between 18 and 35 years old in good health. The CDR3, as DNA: TGCGCCAGCAGCCAAGTCGTGATAGGAGGACGGGAAGCTTTCTTT. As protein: CASSQVVIGGREAFF.